What follows is one TCR beta chain and its context. Its antigen is undetermined. Vbeta (60) and Jbeta (13) primers were used in the PCR. Libraries were prepared by immunoSEQ multiplex PCR; TCRdb keeps only in-frame clonotypes and omits some of them. The sample has under 200,000 clones; approximately 84% are singletons. Germline loops: CDR1 SGHVS, CDR2 FQNEAQ. The J segment lost 8 bases and the V segment lost 1 base, leaving 7 bases of the junction unmatched. The CDR3 is 16 residues long. The source of the sample is a study of cytomegalovirus exposure and HLA in healthy donors. Whole-study context: Among about 380 genotyped donors, 80% to 90% fell in the Caucasian-associated ancestry cluster. Study-wide findings and caveats: A later analysis linked 15,000 to 20,000 TCR beta sequences to HLA alleles at 0.05 false discovery rate.

Sequenced input: PBMCs. The chain has TRBV7-8 and TRBJ2-1, with 11 positions matching TRBD2. This sequence originates from a male donor in good health and CMV-seropositive. The CDR3 region is CASSLGVNSGRDEQFF. The CDR3 nucleotides are TGTGCCAGCAGCTTAGGGGTCAATAGCGGGAGGGATGAGCAGTTCTTC.